This T cell receptor beta chain derives from a study of read filtering for tumor transcriptome and immune sequencing (TCRdb year 2020). Regarding the research as a whole: The cohort had some 16 male and approximately 15 female patients with a mean age of roughly 62 years, ranging from roughly 45 to 80. After DNase treatment, whole-transcriptome libraries were prepared using the TruSeq RNA Access Library Prep Kit. Using the same bone marrow samples, the study ran both targeted immune repertoire sequencing and bulk whole-transcriptome sequencing and then compared the TCR repertoires from each method. One main goal was a read-filtering strategy for immune repertoire data, in particular deciding whether clonotypes backed by only one read should be removed. Per sample, about 3.5 to 11 million TCR-region mapped reads were obtained with IR-seq, compared with only roughly 75 to 1,400 with RNA-seq. By revised international staging, 8 patients were R-ISS I, under 20 were R-ISS II and over five were R-ISS III. Study-wide findings and limitations: Single-read clonotypes made up 80% to 90% of clonotypes but only about 4% of total reads in IR-seq, compared with roughly three quarters of clonotypes and roughly 49% of reads in RNA-seq. The correlation between IR-seq and RNA-seq shared clonotype proportions was increased by removal of single-read clonotypes. Clonotypes were captured by IR-seq at much higher depth and more reliably than by RNA-seq, and smaller IR-seq throughput was sufficient for identification of most shared clonotypes. The sorted CD138-negative fraction was not purified T cells but a mixed bone marrow immune population.

There are many counts of this clonotype. The clone's antigen remains unknown. There are no base qualities to consult, and no much larger clone falls within one base. Bone marrow was sampled from every patient at the time of active disease. Ficoll-Hypaque density gradient centrifugation was used to isolate the bone marrow mononuclear cells. To remove myeloma plasma cells, the cells were labeled with CD138 magnetic microbeads on a MACS separator, and CD138-negative cells were then collected by negative selection. The purity of the isolated cells was checked by flow cytometry with CD138 antibodies on an Attune NxT. TRIzol reagent was used to extract total RNA, and a NanoDrop spectrophotometer was used to quantify the extracted RNA. Paired RNA-seq and IR-seq were performed on the CD138-negative bone marrow sample of each patient. In the germline V gene (reference sequence), CDR1 corresponds to GTSNPN and CDR2 to SVGIG. From V the trimming removes 1 base and from J it removes 7 bases, while the gene matches leave 13 bases of the junction unaccounted for. The CDR3 contains 17 residues, cysteine and phenylalanine counted. Only the CDR3 DNA is retained, 51 bases long and in frame from the first base.

TCR libraries were built from roughly 400 ng RNA with the Immunoverse kit, using molecular barcoded adaptors covering alpha/delta and beta/gamma chains. The same RNA used for transcriptome sequencing was used for TCR library preparation. TCR libraries were sequenced on an Illumina HiSeq 4000 with 2 x 150 cycles. For the original study's pipeline: TCR reads were aligned to human V, D, J and C references and assembled into CDR3 clonotypes with MiXCR, including quality filtering and error correction. The tcR package in R was used for analysis of clonotype counts and gene usage diversity. Raw mapping reads were checked after the RNA-seq reads had been mapped by STAR aligner version 2.5.3a onto the human GRCh37 genome. To test how sequencing depth affects detected clonotypes, IR-seq fastq files were randomly downsampled with Seqtk 1.3. TCRdb ran its own pipeline on the public reads, namely fastp trimming at Q25 and MiXCR clone calling, and kept in-frame beta chains. Under each unique CDR3 protein, matching rows form one entry showing the most common genes and DNA. It is TCRdb's table, rather than the study itself, that gives the V and J calls and clone size. This sample holds about 60,000 distinct CDR3 sequences; roughly 13% were observed only once. The ten largest account for roughly 45% of the sample.

The rearranged chain carries TRBV30 and TRBJ2-3; TRBD1 lines up with 11 middle nucleotides. The sample taken for sequencing was a population of CD138-negative cells sorted from bone marrow. What the cell subset or site label conveys for this sample: bone marrow mononuclear cells depleted of CD138+ plasma/myeloma cells by negative magnetic selection. The TCR sequence derives from a donor older than 35 with multiple myeloma. The DNA reads as follows: TGTGCCTGGAGTGCCGCGGCCCGGGGACAGGGGGATCATACGCAGTATTTT. The translation is CAWSAAARGQGDHTQYF.